The clone carrying this T cell receptor beta chain was detected only a few times. Its antigen remains unknown. Trimming cost V 7 bases and J 0 bases, with 10 bases left between them. Germline V gene data show CDR1 as GTSNPN and CDR2 as SVGIG (reference sequence). This CDR3 comprises 13 residues. These data are taken from a study of T cells in Graves' hyperthyroidism and ophthalmopathy. Amplification targeted TCR beta CDR3 regions from RNA transcripts. Researchers ran a first-round RT-PCR on the TCR CDR3 using the HTBI primer set. MiXCR, applied by TCRdb to the multiplex PCR reads, yields one record per CDR3 protein. The sample gives about 270,000 distinct CDR3 sequences, 20% to 25% of which show up once; about 60% is in the top ten. Each ophthalmopathy patient scored at least 3 on the Clinical Activity Score and at least 4 on NOSPECS grade, with duration under 3 months. Used for diagnoses were clinical symptoms, serum thyroxine and TRAb, thyroid ultrasound and orbital computed tomography. The PBMCs were taken from over 9.5 ml of fresh peripheral blood.

Overall study results and limits: The blood repertoire included most of the expanded thyroid clonotypes above 0.001.

The chain has TRBV30 and TRBJ2-1; D might be TRBD2 (5 bases). Sequenced material: blood. The sequence was obtained from a man between 25 and 39 years old with Graves' ophthalmopathy. This chain's CDR3 is CALNRDSYNEQFF. As DNA, the CDR3 is TGTGCCTTAAACCGGGACTCCTACAATGAGCAGTTCTTC.